The present T cell receptor beta chain was sequenced within a study of response to subunit inactivated influenza vaccine (dated by TCRdb to 2017 to 2018). Concerning the study at large: The study used deep quantitative T cell receptor repertoire profiling to track responses to a trivalent subunit inactivated influenza vaccine. General study outcomes and caveats: The authors suggested that each seasonal influenza vaccination may recruit only a limited number of new T cells.

Receptor amplification or capture employed RT-PCR. Sequencing was carried out with an Illumina HiSeq 2500. TCRdb cleaned the public reads at Q25 with fastp, built clones with MiXCR and kept in-frame beta chains. For every CDR3 protein sequence, its rows merge into one entry that carries the most common genes and DNA. Within this sample are roughly 500,000 distinct CDR3 sequences, with more than 15% of them counted one time only. The ten largest clones capture 2.5% to 3.5% of the sample. The junction carries 12 bases between V and J, which are trimmed by 3 bases and 9 bases respectively. CDR3 length: 14 amino acids, cysteine to phenylalanine. Only the CDR3 DNA stays, 42 bases, in frame from base 1. This clonotype was seen a handful of times. Its antigen target is currently unknown. No much larger clone is present one base from it, and per-base qualities are unavailable.

The sequence derives from a man in his fifties or sixties who received an inactivated influenza vaccine. Donor details come from another sample of the same person, matched by shared clones. This chain joins TRBV12-3 or TRBV12-4 to TRBJ1-6; no D gene is confidently identified. The sequences come from CD4+ T cells sorted from PBMCs, collected around 2 years after vaccination. The DNA reads TGTGCCAGCAGTTTCGCAGTGAAAGGTTCACCCCTCCACTTT. Translated, this is CASSFAVKGSPLHF.